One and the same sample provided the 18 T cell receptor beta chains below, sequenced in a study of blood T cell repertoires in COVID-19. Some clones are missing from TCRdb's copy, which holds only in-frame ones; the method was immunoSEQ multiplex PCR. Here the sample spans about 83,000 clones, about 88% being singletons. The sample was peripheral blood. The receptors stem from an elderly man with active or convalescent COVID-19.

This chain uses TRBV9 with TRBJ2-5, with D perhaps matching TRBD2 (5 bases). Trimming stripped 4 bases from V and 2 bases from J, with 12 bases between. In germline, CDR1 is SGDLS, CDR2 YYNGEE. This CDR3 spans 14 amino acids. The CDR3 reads CASSRAGVQETQYF. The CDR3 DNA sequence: TGTGCCAGCAGCCGAGCCGGGGTTCAAGAGACCCAGTACTTC.

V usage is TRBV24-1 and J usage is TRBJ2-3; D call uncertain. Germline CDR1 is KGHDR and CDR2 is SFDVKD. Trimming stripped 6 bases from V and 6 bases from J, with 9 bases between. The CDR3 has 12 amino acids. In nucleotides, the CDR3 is TGTGCCACCAGTCAAGCGAGCGATACGCAGTATTTT. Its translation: CATSQASDTQYF.

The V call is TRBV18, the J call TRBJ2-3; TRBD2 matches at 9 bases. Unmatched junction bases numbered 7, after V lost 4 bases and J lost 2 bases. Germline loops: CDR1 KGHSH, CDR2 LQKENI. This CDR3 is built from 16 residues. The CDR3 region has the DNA TGTGCCAGCTCACTCTTGAGCGGGGGGACCACAGATACGCAGTATTTT. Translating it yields CASSLLSGGTTDTQYF.

The CDR3 is CASGSQGAKTQYF. CDR3 in DNA: TGTGCCAGCGGATCACAGGGGGCGAAGACCCAGTACTTC. This chain joins TRBV6-5 and TRBJ2-5, with 9 bases fitting TRBD1. Unmatched junction bases numbered 7, after V lost 8 bases and J lost 6 bases. The germline CDR1 and CDR2 sequences are MNHEY and SVGAGI. The CDR3 spans 13 residues.

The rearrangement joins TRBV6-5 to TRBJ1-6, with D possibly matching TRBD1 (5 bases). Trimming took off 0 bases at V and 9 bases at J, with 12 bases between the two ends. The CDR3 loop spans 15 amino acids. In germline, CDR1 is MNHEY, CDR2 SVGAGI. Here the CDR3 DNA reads TGTGCCAGCAGTTACTCGAACGGGGGGGGTTCACCCCTCCACTTT. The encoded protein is CASSYSNGGGSPLHF.

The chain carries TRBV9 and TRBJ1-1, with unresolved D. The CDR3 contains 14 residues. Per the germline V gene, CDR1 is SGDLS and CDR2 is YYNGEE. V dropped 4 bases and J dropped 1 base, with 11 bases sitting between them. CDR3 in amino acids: CASSLAPENTEAFF. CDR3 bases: TGTGCCAGCAGCTTAGCGCCAGAGAACACTGAAGCTTTCTTT.

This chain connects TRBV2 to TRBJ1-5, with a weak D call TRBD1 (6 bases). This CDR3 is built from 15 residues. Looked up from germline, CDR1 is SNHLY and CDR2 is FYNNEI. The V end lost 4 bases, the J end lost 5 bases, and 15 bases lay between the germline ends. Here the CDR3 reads CASSGGRGADQPQHF. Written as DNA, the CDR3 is TGTGCCAGCAGTGGGGGGCGAGGGGCCGATCAGCCCCAGCATTTT.

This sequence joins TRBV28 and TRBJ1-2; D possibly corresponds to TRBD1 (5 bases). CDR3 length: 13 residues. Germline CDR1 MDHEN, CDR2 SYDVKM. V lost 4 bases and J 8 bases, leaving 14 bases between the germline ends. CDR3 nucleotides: TGTGCCAGCAGTTCCGGCAGGGTAAACGGCTACACCTTC. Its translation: CASSSGRVNGYTF.

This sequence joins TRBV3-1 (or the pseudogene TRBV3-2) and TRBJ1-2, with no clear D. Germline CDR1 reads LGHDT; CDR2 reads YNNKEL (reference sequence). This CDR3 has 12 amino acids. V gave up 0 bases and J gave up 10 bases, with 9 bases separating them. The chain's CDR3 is CASSQDLVAYTF. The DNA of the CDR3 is TGTGCCAGCAGCCAAGATCTGGTGGCCTACACCTTC.

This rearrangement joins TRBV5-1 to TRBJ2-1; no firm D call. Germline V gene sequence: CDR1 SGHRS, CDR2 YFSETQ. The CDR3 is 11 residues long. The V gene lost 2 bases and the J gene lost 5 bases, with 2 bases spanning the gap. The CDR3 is CASSFNNEQFF. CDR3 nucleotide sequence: TGCGCCAGCAGCTTTAACAATGAGCAGTTCTTC.

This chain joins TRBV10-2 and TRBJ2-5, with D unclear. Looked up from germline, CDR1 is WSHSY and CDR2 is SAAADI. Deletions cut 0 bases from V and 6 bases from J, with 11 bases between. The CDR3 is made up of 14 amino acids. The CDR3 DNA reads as TGCGCCAGCAGTGAGTCAGGAAGAGGCCAGACCCAGTACTTC. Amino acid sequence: CASSESGRGQTQYF.

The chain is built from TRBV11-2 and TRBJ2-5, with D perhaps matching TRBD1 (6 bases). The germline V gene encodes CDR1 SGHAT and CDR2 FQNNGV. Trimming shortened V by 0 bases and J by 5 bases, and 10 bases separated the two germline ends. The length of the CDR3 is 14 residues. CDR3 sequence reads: CASSLETGLETQYF. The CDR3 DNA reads TGTGCCAGCAGCTTAGAAACAGGGTTGGAGACCCAGTACTTC.

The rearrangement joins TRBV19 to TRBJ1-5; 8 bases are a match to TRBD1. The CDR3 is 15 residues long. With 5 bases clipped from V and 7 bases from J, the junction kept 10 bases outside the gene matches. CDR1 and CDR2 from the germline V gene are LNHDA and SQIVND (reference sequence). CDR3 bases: TGTGCCAGTAGTCCACCGGACAGGGTATACCAGCCCCAGCATTTT. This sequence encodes CASSPPDRVYQPQHF. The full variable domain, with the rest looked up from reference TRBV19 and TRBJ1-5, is DGGITQSPKYLFRKEGQNVTLSCEQNLNHDAMYWYRQDPGQGLRLIYYSQIVNDFQKGDIAEGYSVSREKKESFPLTVTSAQKNPTAFYLCASSPPDRVYQPQHFGDGTRLSIL.

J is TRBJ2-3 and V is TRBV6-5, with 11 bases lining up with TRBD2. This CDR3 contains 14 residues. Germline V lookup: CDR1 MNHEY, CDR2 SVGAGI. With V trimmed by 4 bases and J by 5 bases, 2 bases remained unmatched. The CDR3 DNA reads TGTGCCAGCAGTTCTCTAGCGGGAGGAGATACGCAGTATTTT. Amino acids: CASSSLAGGDTQYF.

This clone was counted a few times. The CDR3 nucleotides read TGTGCCAGCGGGGACAGAACTTATGGCTACACCTTC. Amino acids: CASGDRTYGYTF. This chain connects TRBV7-2 to TRBJ1-2; 7 nucleotides match TRBD1. J gave up 5 bases and V 8 bases, and 5 bases lay outside the gene matches. CDR3 size: 12 residues. Germline lookup yields CDR1 SGHTA and CDR2 FQGNSA.

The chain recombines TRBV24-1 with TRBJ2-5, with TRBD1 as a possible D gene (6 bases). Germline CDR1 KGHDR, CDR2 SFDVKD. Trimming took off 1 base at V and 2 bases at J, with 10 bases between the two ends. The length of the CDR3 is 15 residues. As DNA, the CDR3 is TGTGCCACCAGTGATTTACAGGGCCCACAAGAGACCCAGTACTTC. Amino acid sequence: CATSDLQGPQETQYF.

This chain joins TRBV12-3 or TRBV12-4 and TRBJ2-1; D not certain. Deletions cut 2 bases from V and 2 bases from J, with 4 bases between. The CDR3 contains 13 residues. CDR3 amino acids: CASSLSAYNEQFF. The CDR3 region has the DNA TGTGCCAGCAGTTTAAGCGCCTACAATGAGCAGTTCTTC.

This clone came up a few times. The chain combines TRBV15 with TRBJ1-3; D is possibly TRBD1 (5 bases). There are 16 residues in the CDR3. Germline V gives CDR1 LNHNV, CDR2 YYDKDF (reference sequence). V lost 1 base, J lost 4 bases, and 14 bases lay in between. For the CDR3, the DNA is TGTGCCACCAGCAGAGTTGGGGGGACTAGGGGAAACACCATATATTTT. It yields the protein CATSRVGGTRGNTIYF.